The 21 T cell receptor beta chains below all came from one sample that was sequenced in a study of T-cell memory formation after mild COVID-19. TCRdb recomputed calls from the 5' RACE reads with MiXCR, one row per CDR3 protein. This sample has some 62,000 distinct CDR3 sequences, with less than 9.5% found just once. The material sequenced was PBMCs or a T cell subset sorted from them (not recorded which). Receptors were obtained from a man aged 18 to 29 who had mild COVID-19 (a few samples of this study predate the infection). Cell type and time point are not known.

This clonotype has more than one count but fewer than ten. The chain is built from TRBV5-1 and TRBJ1-1, with D perhaps matching TRBD1 (6 bases). The CDR3 runs 15 residues. V gave up 6 bases and J gave up 4 bases, with 19 bases separating them. The V gene's germline CDR1 is SGHRS and CDR2 YFSETQ. The CDR3 DNA follows: TGCGCCAGCACCGAGACAGGCTGGAGGGGCACTGAAGCTTTCTTT. The encoded protein is CASTETGWRGTEAFF.

The sample holds many counts of this clonotype. The CDR3 nucleotides read TGTGCCATCAGTGACGTTAAGGCCTACGAGCAGTACTTC. Translation gives CAISDVKAYEQYF. The genes are TRBV10-3 and TRBJ2-7; D gene ambiguous. Trimming cost V 3 bases and J 2 bases, with 8 bases left between them. The germline CDR1 and CDR2 sequences are ENHRY and SYGVKD. The CDR3 is 13 amino acids.

This clonotype was picked up a small number of times. The chain has TRBV5-4 and TRBJ2-1; D possibly uses TRBD1 or TRBD2 (5 bases each). V shed 0 bases and J shed 4 bases, with 11 bases lying between them. The CDR3 is 15 amino acids. The germline V gene has CDR1 SGHNT and CDR2 YYREEE (reference sequence). The DNA of the CDR3 is TGTGCCAGCAGCTTGGTTGGTGGGGGTTACAATGAGCAGTTCTTC. It encodes CASSLVGGGYNEQFF.

V gene TRBV7-2 combines with J gene TRBJ2-3; 7 bases agree with TRBD2. With 3 bases clipped from V and 7 bases from J, the junction kept 10 bases outside the gene matches. This CDR3 is built from 15 residues. CDR1 and CDR2 (germline): SGHTA, FQGNSA. The CDR3 DNA is TGTGCCAGCAGCTTGATGGGTAGCGGGCCCCATACGCAGTATTTT. As protein: CASSLMGSGPHTQYF.

This clonotype was counted only a few times. The rearrangement links TRBV4-2 to TRBJ2-5; tentatively, D is TRBD1 (6 bases). V lost 4 bases and J 5 bases, leaving 14 bases between the germline ends. Germline assignment: CDR1 LGHNA and CDR2 YNFKEQ. The CDR3 contains 14 residues. In nucleotides, the CDR3 is TGTGCCAGCAGCCTTGGACAGATGGGGGAGACCCAGTACTTC. It translates to CASSLGQMGETQYF.

This clonotype was observed a few times. V is TRBV12-3 or TRBV12-4 and J is TRBJ1-4, with 8 positions matching TRBD1. The CDR3 totals 14 residues. V shed 4 bases, J shed 8 bases, and the junction held 6 bases outside the gene matches. Here the CDR3 DNA reads TGTGCCAGCAGTTGGACAGGGAGAGACGAAAAACTGTTTTTT. Amino acids: CASSWTGRDEKLFF.

This chain uses TRBV7-9 with TRBJ1-6; D not resolved. V lost 5 bases and J lost 0, with 5 bases in between. CDR3 length: 14 residues. CDR1 and CDR2 (germline): SEHNR, FQNEAQ (reference sequence). The CDR3 is CASSKSSYNSPLHF. The CDR3 DNA reads TGTGCCAGCAGCAAGAGCTCCTATAATTCACCCCTCCACTTT.

This clonotype was picked up a small number of times. The genes are TRBV7-3 and TRBJ2-7, with D perhaps TRBD1 or TRBD2 (6 bases each). This CDR3 is built from 16 residues. Germline CDR1 is SGHTA and CDR2 is FQGTGA. V was cut by 0 bases and J by 4 bases, with 16 bases left in between. CDR3 sequence: CASSLTDSGALYEQYF. The DNA for the CDR3 is TGTGCCAGCAGCTTAACGGACTCGGGGGCGCTTTACGAGCAGTACTTC. Full variable domain (missing parts from reference TRBV7-3 and TRBJ2-7): GAGVSQTPSNKVTEKGKYVELRCDPISGHTALYWYRQSLGQGPEFLIYFQGTGAADDSGLPNDRFFAVRPEGSVSTLKIQRTERGDSAVYLCASSLTDSGALYEQYFGPGTRLTVT.

At least ten counts were recorded for this clonotype. The chain links TRBV4-2 to TRBJ2-1, with 8 positions matching TRBD2. The CDR3 is 16 residues long. The germline gives CDR1 LGHNA, CDR2 YNFKEQ. V shed 1 base and J 2 bases; nucleotides not matched to a gene: 4. CDR3 sequence: CASSQALAVPYNEQFF. The CDR3 region has the DNA TGTGCCAGCAGCCAAGCACTAGCGGTGCCCTACAATGAGCAGTTCTTC.

The chain joins TRBV11-1 to TRBJ2-7; D is perhaps TRBD1 (6 bases). Germline lookup yields CDR1 SGHAT and CDR2 FQDESV (reference sequence). Deletions cut 1 base from V and 5 bases from J, with 9 bases between. This CDR3 contains 13 residues. The CDR3 reads CASSLGRGDEQYF. The CDR3 nucleotides are TGTGCCAGCAGCTTAGGCAGGGGTGACGAGCAGTACTTC.

This clonotype was seen a handful of times. This chain connects TRBV7-2 to TRBJ1-5; D call uncertain. The V gene's germline CDR1 is SGHTA and CDR2 FQGNSA. Trimming took 1 base from V and 4 from J, leaving 11 bases between them. The CDR3 is made up of 15 amino acids. The CDR3 loop is CASSLGTGGNQPQHF. The CDR3 bases are TGTGCCAGCAGCTTAGGTACGGGAGGGAATCAGCCCCAGCATTTT.

Only a few counts were recorded for this clonotype. The chain has TRBV5-1 and TRBJ1-1, with D uncertain. The CDR3 runs 14 residues. Trimming left V 0 bases short and J 2 bases short, with 8 bases between. From germline, CDR1 is SGHRS and CDR2 YFSETQ. CDR3 loop: CASSLGFVNTEAFF. The CDR3 DNA reads as TGCGCCAGCAGCTTGGGCTTCGTCAACACTGAAGCTTTCTTT.

This clonotype was observed a few times. The rearrangement links TRBV30 to TRBJ1-2; perhaps TRBD1 as D (6 bases). V gave up 2 bases and J gave up 3 bases, with 16 bases separating them. CDR3 length: 15 amino acids. Germline values: CDR1 GTSNPN, CDR2 SVGIG (reference sequence). Here the CDR3 reads CAWSSQGTNYYGYTF. The CDR3 DNA follows: TGTGCCTGGAGTTCCCAAGGGACAAACTACTATGGCTACACCTTC.

This clonotype turned up a few times. In nucleotides, the CDR3 is TGTGCCAGCAGCGGACCGGGACAGGGTCGTTACGAGCAGTACTTC. Residues: CASSGPGQGRYEQYF. The chain links TRBV7-2 to TRBJ2-7, with 9 bases identical to TRBD1. This CDR3 region has 15 residues. With 5 bases clipped from V and 4 bases from J, the junction kept 9 bases outside the gene matches. The germline gives CDR1 SGHTA, CDR2 FQGNSA.

The V gene is TRBV7-3, the J gene TRBJ2-3; TRBD2 matches 11 bases. The CDR3 consists of 14 residues. Germline CDR1 SGHTA, CDR2 FQGTGA. Trimming cost V 8 bases and J 5 bases; bases outside gene matches: 6. The CDR3 loop is CASSSGGRVDTQYF. The CDR3 DNA follows: TGTGCCAGCTCTAGCGGGGGGCGCGTAGATACGCAGTATTTT.

This clonotype was counted only a few times. The genes are TRBV5-1 and TRBJ2-1, with TRBD2 matching 7 bases. With 4 bases clipped from V and 5 bases from J, the junction kept 9 bases outside the gene matches. This CDR3 has 15 amino acids. Germline V gene data show CDR1 as SGHRS and CDR2 as YFSETQ. The DNA for the CDR3 is TGCGCCAGCAGCCACGGTCTAGCGGATGACAATGAGCAGTTCTTC. Amino acid sequence: CASSHGLADDNEQFF.

The sample holds a few counts of this clonotype. The chain joins TRBV5-4 to TRBJ1-2; 8 nucleotides agree with TRBD1. V was pared by 4 bases and J by 7 bases, with 6 bases of the junction left unmatched. This CDR3 has 13 amino acids. CDR1 is SGHNT and CDR2 is YYREEE in the germline V gene (reference sequence). The CDR3 loop reads CASSLDRESGYTF. The DNA for the CDR3 is TGTGCCAGCAGCCTGGACAGGGAATCTGGCTACACCTTC.

The chain uses TRBV5-1 and TRBJ2-1; TRBD2 aligns across 10 bases. The CDR3 has 19 residues. Per germline, CDR1 SGHRS and CDR2 YFSETQ. The V segment lost 4 bases and the J segment 9 bases; nucleotides outside the gene matches: 22. This chain's CDR3 is CASSTLGVAGGSALGEQFF. CDR3 sequence (DNA): TGCGCCAGCAGCACCCTGGGGGTAGCGGGGGGCTCGGCGCTGGGTGAGCAGTTCTTC.

This clonotype has just a few counts. The V gene is TRBV5-1, the J gene TRBJ1-2; 8 positions agree with TRBD1. V gave up 3 bases and J gave up 3 bases; unmatched junction bases: 4. The CDR3 consists of 14 residues. In germline, CDR1 is SGHRS, CDR2 YFSETQ. CDR3 nucleotides: TGCGCCAGCAGCTCGGGACAGGCGCACTATGGCTACACCTTC. The encoded protein is CASSSGQAHYGYTF. The full variable domain, rest sourced from reference TRBV5-1 and TRBJ1-2, is KAGVTQTPRYLIKTRGQQVTLSCSPISGHRSVSWYQQTPGQGLQFLFEYFSETQRNKGNFPGRFSGRQFSNSRSEMNVSTLELGDSALYLCASSSGQAHYGYTFGSGTRLTVV.

At least ten counts were recorded for this clonotype. The genes are TRBV4-3 and TRBJ1-2, with TRBD1 matching over 10 bases. The V gene end was trimmed by 3 bases and the J gene end by 5 bases; junction bases not matched to a gene: 6. The germline gives CDR1 LGHNA, CDR2 YSLEER. This CDR3 spans 15 amino acids. In DNA, the CDR3 is TGCGCCAGCAGCCATCGGACAGGGGGTGGTTATGGCTACACCTTC. Encoded protein: CASSHRTGGGYGYTF.

The V and J genes are TRBV29-1 and TRBJ1-4; no reliable D call. Germline CDR1 SQVTM, CDR2 ANQGSEA. V was shortened by 6 bases and J by 4 bases, with 9 bases between the two germline ends. This CDR3 has 12 amino acids. The CDR3 DNA reads TGCAGCGTCGCGTTTTATAATGAAAAACTGTTTTTT. This gives the protein CSVAFYNEKLFF.